This is a list of T cell receptor beta chains from one sample in a study of blood T cell repertoires in COVID-19. TCRdb keeps only in-frame clones here, not all; method: immunoSEQ multiplex PCR. The sample lists some 120,000 clones; more than 75% were seen once. Sequencing used peripheral blood. Receptors were obtained from a man aged 35-49 years with acute or convalescent COVID-19. CDR3s include the opening cysteine and the closing phenylalanine or tryptophan. The D gene is left open where the match is weak. Some rows mark clone size as missing; the rest say once, few, many or name a class of expanded clone.

v_call: TRBV19; d_call: TRBD1; clone_size: .; j_call: TRBJ2-2; cdr3_aa: CASSKQGDTGELFF; cdr3_nt: TGTGCCAGTAGCAAACAGGGGGACACCGGGGAGCTGTTTTTT
v_call: TRBV20-1; d_call: .; clone_size: .; j_call: TRBJ1-2; cdr3_aa: CSASGSFRSSTRGYTF; cdr3_nt: TGCAGTGCTAGTGGCTCCTTCCGTTCATCAACTCGGGGCTACACCTTC
v_call: TRBV2; d_call: .; clone_size: .; j_call: TRBJ2-1; cdr3_aa: CASSWGLLNNEQFF; cdr3_nt: TGTGCCAGCAGTTGGGGACTTTTAAACAATGAGCAGTTCTTC
v_call: TRBV29-1; d_call: TRBD2; clone_size: .; j_call: TRBJ2-3; cdr3_aa: CSVALAGADTQYF; cdr3_nt: TGCAGCGTCGCCCTAGCGGGGGCAGATACGCAGTATTTT
v_call: TRBV7-6; d_call: TRBD2; clone_size: .; j_call: TRBJ2-3; cdr3_aa: CASSLRGGGDIFTDTQYF; cdr3_nt: TGTGCCAGCAGCTTACGCGGGGGGGGCGATATTTTCACAGATACGCAGTATTTT
v_call: TRBV18; d_call: TRBD1; clone_size: .; j_call: TRBJ2-1; cdr3_aa: CASSPRVQGAGEQFF; cdr3_nt: TGTGCCAGCTCACCACGCGTACAGGGGGCTGGTGAGCAGTTCTTC
v_call: TRBV19; d_call: TRBD2; clone_size: .; j_call: TRBJ2-3; cdr3_aa: CASTPLSGMTDTQYF; cdr3_nt: TGTGCCAGTACCCCCCTTAGCGGGATGACAGATACGCAGTATTTT
v_call: TRBV7-9; d_call: TRBD2; clone_size: once; j_call: TRBJ2-2; cdr3_aa: CASSLGFGGRSENTGELFF; cdr3_nt: TGTGCCAGCAGCTTGGGCTTCGGCGGGAGGTCAGAGAACACCGGGGAGCTGTTTTTT
v_call: TRBV19; d_call: .; clone_size: .; j_call: TRBJ2-1; cdr3_aa: CASSIVTGVNEQFF; cdr3_nt: TGTGCCAGTAGTATAGTAACGGGAGTCAATGAGCAGTTCTTC
v_call: TRBV6-2/TRBV6-3; d_call: TRBD1; clone_size: .; j_call: TRBJ2-3; cdr3_aa: CASSSNDRAPDTQYF; cdr3_nt: TGTGCCAGCAGTTCGAACGACAGGGCTCCAGATACGCAGTATTTT
v_call: TRBV6-2/TRBV6-3; d_call: TRBD1; clone_size: .; j_call: TRBJ1-1; cdr3_aa: CASSTRTGGGAAFF; cdr3_nt: TGTGCCAGCAGTACTCGGACAGGGGGCGGTGCGGCTTTCTTT
v_call: TRBV9; d_call: .; clone_size: few; j_call: TRBJ2-5; cdr3_aa: CASSVAPLTQYF; cdr3_nt: TGTGCCAGCAGCGTAGCTCCTTTGACCCAGTACTTC
v_call: TRBV5-1; d_call: TRBD1; clone_size: .; j_call: TRBJ1-4; cdr3_aa: CASSLTGGYEKLFF; cdr3_nt: TGCGCCAGCAGCCTAACAGGGGGATATGAAAAACTGTTTTTT
v_call: TRBV6-5; d_call: .; clone_size: .; j_call: TRBJ2-7; cdr3_aa: CASSYSLVGDYEQYF; cdr3_nt: TGTGCCAGCAGTTACTCGTTGGTAGGGGACTACGAGCAGTACTTC
v_call: TRBV27; d_call: .; clone_size: .; j_call: TRBJ1-3; cdr3_aa: CASSPMSVRGSGNTIYF; cdr3_nt: TGTGCCAGCAGCCCTATGTCAGTTAGGGGCTCTGGAAACACCATATATTTT
v_call: TRBV24-1; d_call: TRBD2; clone_size: .; j_call: TRBJ2-3; cdr3_aa: CATSTTSGALGDTQYF; cdr3_nt: TGTGCCACCAGTACGACTAGCGGGGCCCTAGGAGATACGCAGTATTTT
v_call: TRBV6-2/TRBV6-3; d_call: TRBD1; clone_size: .; j_call: TRBJ1-5; cdr3_aa: CASSYGRGSNQPQHF; cdr3_nt: TGTGCCAGCAGTTACGGCAGGGGGAGCAATCAGCCCCAGCATTTT
v_call: TRBV3-1/TRBV3-2; d_call: .; clone_size: .; j_call: TRBJ2-7; cdr3_aa: CASSQERPLALTREQYF; cdr3_nt: TGTGCCAGCAGCCAAGAACGGCCCCTAGCCCTAACGCGGGAGCAGTACTTC
v_call: TRBV6-1; d_call: TRBD2; clone_size: .; j_call: TRBJ2-3; cdr3_aa: CASSEKAGVDPSTDTQYF; cdr3_nt: TGTGCCAGCAGTGAAAAGGCGGGGGTTGACCCTAGCACAGATACGCAGTATTTT
v_call: TRBV6-1; d_call: TRBD1; clone_size: .; j_call: TRBJ1-6; cdr3_aa: CASSDPWTGGLDF; cdr3_nt: TGTGCCAGCAGTGATCCGTGGACAGGGGGACTGGACTTT
v_call: TRBV7-2; d_call: TRBD2; clone_size: once; j_call: TRBJ2-1; cdr3_aa: CASSPGGVAALYNEQFF; cdr3_nt: TGTGCCAGCAGCCCTGGGGGGGTAGCAGCCCTCTACAATGAGCAGTTCTTC
v_call: TRBV18; d_call: .; clone_size: few; j_call: TRBJ1-2; cdr3_aa: CASSPRGQQLHGNYGYTF; cdr3_nt: TGTGCCAGCTCACCCAGGGGCCAGCAGCTTCATGGTAACTATGGCTACACCTTC
v_call: TRBV6-5; d_call: TRBD2; clone_size: .; j_call: TRBJ2-3; cdr3_aa: CASSYRRGGTDTQYF; cdr3_nt: TGTGCCAGCAGTTACCGGCGGGGGGGCACAGATACGCAGTATTTT
v_call: TRBV6-5; d_call: TRBD1; clone_size: once; j_call: TRBJ2-6; cdr3_aa: CASRTGGSGANVLTF; cdr3_nt: TGTGCCAGCAGGACAGGGGGCTCTGGGGCCAACGTCCTGACTTTC
v_call: TRBV2; d_call: TRBD1; clone_size: .; j_call: TRBJ1-4; cdr3_aa: CASSRQGILNEKLFF; cdr3_nt: TGTGCCAGCAGTAGACAGGGAATCCTTAATGAAAAACTGTTTTTT
v_call: TRBV28; d_call: TRBD2; clone_size: .; j_call: TRBJ2-2; cdr3_aa: CASKPWASGSFNTGELFF; cdr3_nt: TGTGCCAGCAAACCATGGGCTAGCGGGAGTTTTAACACCGGGGAGCTGTTTTTT
v_call: TRBV30; d_call: TRBD1; clone_size: .; j_call: TRBJ2-7; cdr3_aa: CAFARGSSYEQYF; cdr3_nt: TGTGCCTTCGCCAGGGGGAGCTCCTACGAGCAGTACTTC
v_call: TRBV29-1; d_call: TRBD2; clone_size: .; j_call: TRBJ2-7; cdr3_aa: CSVDGLAGAYEQYF; cdr3_nt: TGCAGCGTTGACGGACTAGCGGGGGCCTACGAGCAGTACTTC
v_call: TRBV7-8; d_call: TRBD2; clone_size: once; j_call: TRBJ2-5; cdr3_aa: CASRDSSGRRYQETQYF; cdr3_nt: TGTGCCAGCAGGGATAGTAGCGGGAGGCGGTACCAAGAGACCCAGTACTTC
v_call: TRBV6-4; d_call: .; clone_size: .; j_call: TRBJ2-1; cdr3_aa: CASSDSGTGSYNEQFF; cdr3_nt: TGTGCCAGCAGTGATTCCGGGACTGGCTCCTACAATGAGCAGTTCTTC
v_call: TRBV7-9; d_call: .; clone_size: .; j_call: TRBJ2-7; cdr3_aa: CASSPRESYEQYF; cdr3_nt: TGTGCCAGCAGCCCCCGGGAGTCCTACGAGCAGTACTTC
v_call: TRBV27; d_call: TRBD1; clone_size: few; j_call: TRBJ2-7; cdr3_aa: CASSLSGTGEEQYF; cdr3_nt: TGTGCCAGCAGTTTATCGGGGACAGGGGAAGAGCAGTACTTC
v_call: TRBV12-3/TRBV12-4; d_call: TRBD1; clone_size: .; j_call: TRBJ1-1; cdr3_aa: CASKQDRVRAFF; cdr3_nt: TGTGCCAGCAAGCAAGACAGGGTACGAGCTTTCTTT
v_call: TRBV14; d_call: TRBD2; clone_size: .; j_call: TRBJ2-3; cdr3_aa: CASSQPGLARTDTQYF; cdr3_nt: TGTGCCAGCAGCCAACCGGGACTAGCGCGCACAGATACGCAGTATTTT
v_call: TRBV7-6; d_call: TRBD2; clone_size: .; j_call: TRBJ2-6; cdr3_aa: CASSFPLAVRSGANVLTF; cdr3_nt: TGTGCCAGCAGCTTTCCCCTAGCGGTCCGCTCTGGGGCCAACGTCCTGACTTTC
v_call: TRBV28; d_call: TRBD2; clone_size: .; j_call: TRBJ2-4; cdr3_aa: CASSPSLAGGGSIQYF; cdr3_nt: TGTGCCAGCAGTCCCTCCCTTGCGGGAGGCGGTAGCATTCAGTACTTC
v_call: TRBV9; d_call: .; clone_size: .; j_call: TRBJ2-5; cdr3_aa: CASSVAVGTSQETQYF; cdr3_nt: TGTGCCAGCAGCGTCGCCGTTGGGACTTCTCAAGAGACCCAGTACTTC
v_call: TRBV4-3; d_call: TRBD1; clone_size: .; j_call: TRBJ1-6; cdr3_aa: CASSQLTGGSNSPLHF; cdr3_nt: TGCGCCAGCAGCCAACTGACAGGGGGCAGTAATTCACCCCTCCACTTT
v_call: TRBV3-1/TRBV3-2; d_call: TRBD1; clone_size: .; j_call: TRBJ2-1; cdr3_aa: CASSQELNRGREQFF; cdr3_nt: TGTGCCAGCAGCCAAGAGTTAAATAGGGGGCGCGAGCAGTTCTTC
v_call: TRBV7-2; d_call: TRBD2; clone_size: .; j_call: TRBJ2-2; cdr3_aa: CASSKTSGRNTGELFF; cdr3_nt: TGTGCCAGCAGCAAAACTAGCGGGAGGAACACCGGGGAGCTGTTTTTT
v_call: TRBV21-1; d_call: .; clone_size: .; j_call: TRBJ2-7; cdr3_aa: CAGGGSYEQYF; cdr3_nt: TGTGCCGGGGGGGGCTCCTACGAGCAGTACTTC
v_call: TRBV12-5; d_call: TRBD1; clone_size: .; j_call: TRBJ1-1; cdr3_aa: CASGGQGGIGTEAFF; cdr3_nt: TGTGCTAGTGGGGGACAGGGGGGAATCGGCACTGAAGCTTTCTTT
v_call: TRBV15; d_call: .; clone_size: .; j_call: TRBJ2-6; cdr3_aa: CATSRGAQTVPGANVLTF; cdr3_nt: TGTGCCACCAGCAGAGGGGCACAAACTGTCCCTGGGGCCAACGTCCTGACTTTC
v_call: TRBV18; d_call: .; clone_size: few; j_call: TRBJ1-3; cdr3_aa: CASSPGVSGNTIYF; cdr3_nt: TGTGCCAGCTCACCCGGGGTTTCTGGAAACACCATATATTTT
v_call: TRBV15; d_call: .; clone_size: .; j_call: TRBJ2-7; cdr3_aa: CATSREAPPGEQYF; cdr3_nt: TGTGCCACCAGCAGAGAGGCCCCTCCGGGAGAGCAGTACTTC
v_call: TRBV6-5; d_call: .; clone_size: .; j_call: TRBJ1-2; cdr3_aa: CASRGASDGYTF; cdr3_nt: TGTGCCAGCAGGGGGGCTTCCGATGGCTACACCTTC
v_call: TRBV25-1; d_call: .; clone_size: few; j_call: TRBJ2-1; cdr3_aa: CASSEHRWGGGNEQFF; cdr3_nt: TGTGCCAGCAGTGAACATAGGTGGGGAGGAGGAAATGAGCAGTTCTTC
v_call: TRBV6-1; d_call: .; clone_size: .; j_call: TRBJ1-4; cdr3_aa: CASSEDGLNEKLFF; cdr3_nt: TGTGCCAGCAGTGAAGATGGCCTTAATGAAAAACTGTTTTTT
v_call: TRBV5-4; d_call: TRBD2; clone_size: .; j_call: TRBJ2-3; cdr3_aa: CASSPRGGPDTQYF; cdr3_nt: TGTGCCAGCAGCCCCCGGGGGGGTCCGGATACGCAGTATTTT
v_call: TRBV3-1/TRBV3-2; d_call: TRBD2; clone_size: .; j_call: TRBJ2-5; cdr3_aa: CASSQDSSGGAGTQYF; cdr3_nt: TGTGCCAGCAGCCAGGACTCTAGCGGGGGGGCAGGGACCCAGTACTTC
v_call: TRBV28; d_call: .; clone_size: .; j_call: TRBJ1-2; cdr3_aa: CASRPSAGGRGYTF; cdr3_nt: TGTGCCAGCCGACCCTCGGCGGGGGGGAGAGGCTACACCTTC
v_call: TRBV3-1/TRBV3-2; d_call: .; clone_size: few; j_call: TRBJ1-6; cdr3_aa: CASSQVGGTSSPLHF; cdr3_nt: TGTGCCAGCAGCCAAGTAGGTGGAACTAGTTCACCCCTCCACTTT
v_call: TRBV7-3; d_call: .; clone_size: few; j_call: TRBJ2-1; cdr3_aa: CASSLTGGAAYNEQFF; cdr3_nt: TGTGCCAGCAGCTTAACGGGGGGAGCGGCCTACAATGAGCAGTTCTTC
v_call: TRBV2; d_call: .; clone_size: .; j_call: TRBJ1-4; cdr3_aa: CASRHKPGDEKLFF; cdr3_nt: TGTGCCAGCAGGCACAAACCAGGGGACGAAAAACTGTTTTTT